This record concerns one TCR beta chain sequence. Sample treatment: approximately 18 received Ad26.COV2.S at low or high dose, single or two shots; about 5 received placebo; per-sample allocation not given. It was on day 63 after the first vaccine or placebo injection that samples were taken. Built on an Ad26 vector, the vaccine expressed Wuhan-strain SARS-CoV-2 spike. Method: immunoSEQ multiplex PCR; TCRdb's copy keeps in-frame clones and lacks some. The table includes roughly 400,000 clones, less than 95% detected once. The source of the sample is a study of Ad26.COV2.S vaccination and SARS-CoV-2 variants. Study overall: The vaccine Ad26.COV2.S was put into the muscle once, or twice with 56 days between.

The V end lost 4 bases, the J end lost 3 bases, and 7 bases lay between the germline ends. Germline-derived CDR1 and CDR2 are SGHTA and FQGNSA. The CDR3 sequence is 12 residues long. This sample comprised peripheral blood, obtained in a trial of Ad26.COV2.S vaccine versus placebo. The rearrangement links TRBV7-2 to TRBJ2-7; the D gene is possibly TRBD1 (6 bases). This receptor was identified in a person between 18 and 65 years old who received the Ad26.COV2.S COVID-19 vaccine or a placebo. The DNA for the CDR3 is TGTGCCAGCAGCTCAGGGGTCTACGAGCAGTACTTC. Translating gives CASSSGVYEQYF.